The TCR beta chain described here comes from a study of CD8 T cells in ankylosing spondylitis (dated by TCRdb to 2015 to 2018). About the study as a whole: T cell receptor beta repertoires were profiled in healthy donors and ankylosing spondylitis patients so that disease-linked TCR variants could be found. The whole study cohort included over a hundred healthy donors and 20 to 30 ankylosing spondylitis patients. Peripheral blood was sampled, and synovial fluid was additionally collected from ankylosing spondylitis patients.

A few counts support this clonotype. Its recognized antigen is unknown. Base qualities are not provided; no much larger clone lies one nucleotide away. Looking up the germline V gene yields CDR1 SGHTA and CDR2 FQGTGA. Clipping removes 2 bases from V and 2 bases from J, with 3 as the unmatched junction base count. From the cysteine up to the phenylalanine, the CDR3 has a length of 18 residues. The retained sequence is limited to the CDR3, 54 bases, with the frame set at the first base. Study-level results and caveats: Blood from ankylosing spondylitis patients appeared to be characterized by a TCR beta motif composed of several highly homologous amino acid variants. Some motif variants had previously been reported in the synovial fluid and blood of reactive arthritis patients, which suggests shared mechanisms of disease initiation. According to the report, matched synovial fluid samples from ankylosing spondylitis patients were significantly enriched for the disease-linked clones. A CD8+ phenotype was shown by the disease-linked clones, which were found at relatively low frequencies in peripheral blood.

Sequencing instrument: Illumina HiSeq 2500. TCR beta libraries were prepared by quantitative 5'-RACE with molecular barcodes. The published analysis was carried out like this. To identify disease-linked TCR variants, a new computational method was used, one built on a probabilistic model of VDJ rearrangement. Starting from the raw public reads, TCRdb applied fastp trimming at Q25, assembled clones with MiXCR and retained in-frame beta chains. Each record represents a unique CDR3 protein, reported with the most common genes and DNA among its rows. In this record, the V and J calls reflect TCRdb's handling and not the investigators' own analysis. Present in this sample are fewer than 500,000 distinct CDR3 sequences, about a fifth of which were seen just once. About 16% of the sample rests with the top ten.

The receptor chain draws on TRBV7-3 and TRBJ2-1; 16 nucleotides in the junction match TRBD2. The source of this sequence is a male donor with ankylosing spondylitis. Sequences were obtained from blood, either unsorted or a sorted T cell fraction (not recorded which). Read as DNA, the sequence is TGTGCCAGCAGCTTAGGAGGGACTAGCGGGAGGGCCTACAATGAGCAGTTCTTC. Translated, this gives CASSLGGTSGRAYNEQFF.